Listed below are T cell receptor beta chains from one sample, sequenced in a study of blood T cell repertoires in COVID-19. Repertoires were generated with immunoSEQ multiplex PCR, while TCRdb's copy carries only in-frame clones and drops some. The table shows some 100,000 clones, with approximately 86% occurring only once. The specimen was peripheral blood. The source is a man between 50 and 59 years old with acute or convalescent COVID-19. Both conserved end residues are part of each CDR3. A D gene is named only where the DNA matches it firmly. Where a row states a size, it is once, few, many or the class of an expanded clone; other rows omit it.

size	D	V	J	CDR3	DNA
.	TRBD1	TRBV27	TRBJ2-1	CASSPTPGGISYNEQFF	TGTGCCAGCAGTCCCACCCCAGGGGGAATTTCCTACAATGAGCAGTTCTTC
.	.	TRBV12-3/TRBV12-4	TRBJ2-7	CASTFTGLVEQYF	TGTGCCAGCACTTTTACAGGGTTGGTCGAGCAGTACTTC
once	.	TRBV9	TRBJ2-2	CASSVTPRTRDTGELFF	TGTGCCAGCAGCGTAACCCCCCGCACTAGAGACACCGGGGAGCTGTTTTTT
.	.	TRBV4-1	TRBJ1-3	CASSQEGGRSGNTIYF	TGCGCCAGCAGCCAAGAGGGAGGGAGATCTGGAAACACCATATATTTT
.	TRBD1	TRBV7-9	TRBJ1-1	CASSKQGPTEAFF	TGTGCCAGCAGCAAACAGGGGCCAACTGAAGCTTTCTTT
.	TRBD1	TRBV6-5	TRBJ2-7	CASRPQGAIREQYF	TGTGCCAGCAGACCCCAGGGGGCGATACGCGAGCAGTACTTC
.	.	TRBV21-1	TRBJ2-7	CASSKGGQSGVHEQYF	TGTGCCAGCAGCAAAGGTGGCCAGAGTGGAGTCCACGAGCAGTACTTC
.	.	TRBV10-3	TRBJ2-2	CAISDPRTLFGGELFF	TGTGCCATCAGTGACCCTAGGACACTATTTGGCGGGGAGCTGTTTTTT
.	.	TRBV24-1	TRBJ2-1	CATTSSRGDSYNEQFF	TGTGCCACCACATCCTCCAGGGGGGACTCCTACAATGAGCAGTTCTTC
.	TRBD1	TRBV27	TRBJ1-2	CASRAQGNHGYTF	TGTGCCAGCAGGGCACAGGGGAACCATGGCTACACCTTC
.	.	TRBV14	TRBJ2-7	CASSSRWEDPYEQYF	TGTGCCAGCAGCTCACGGTGGGAGGATCCCTACGAGCAGTACTTC
.	TRBD2	TRBV18	TRBJ2-1	CASSHPGLAGWEQFF	TGTGCCAGCTCGCACCCGGGACTAGCGGGATGGGAGCAGTTCTTC
.	TRBD2	TRBV19	TRBJ2-1	CASKGLAENEQFF	TGTGCCAGTAAGGGACTAGCGGAAAATGAGCAGTTCTTC
.	TRBD1	TRBV19	TRBJ1-6	CASSMTGGSPLHF	TGTGCCAGTAGTATGACAGGGGGGTCACCCCTCCACTTT
.	TRBD1	TRBV7-9	TRBJ1-2	CASTQQGVDYGYTF	TGTGCCAGCACGCAGCAGGGGGTAGACTATGGCTACACCTTC
.	.	TRBV28	TRBJ2-7	CASRLRYEQYF	TGTGCCAGCAGATTGAGGTACGAGCAGTACTTC
.	.	TRBV21-1	TRBJ2-2	CASSNPVALPGTGEAGELFF	TGTGCCAGCAGCAACCCGGTGGCTTTACCCGGGACAGGGGAAGCCGGGGAGCTGTTTTTT
.	.	TRBV5-4	TRBJ1-2	CASSLGQDYGYTF	TGTGCCAGCAGCTTGGGACAGGACTATGGCTACACCTTC
.	.	TRBV11-3	TRBJ2-3	CASSLRATRSGTDTQYF	TGTGCCAGCAGCCTGAGAGCGACTCGCTCGGGCACAGATACGCAGTATTTT
.	.	TRBV12-5	TRBJ2-2	CASGLDRSRTGELFF	TGTGCTAGTGGTTTGGACAGGAGTCGAACCGGGGAGCTGTTTTTT
.	.	TRBV5-1	TRBJ1-4	CASSPGTGGNHEKLFF	TGCGCCAGCAGCCCGGGTACAGGCGGAAATCATGAAAAACTGTTTTTT
.	.	TRBV6-5	TRBJ1-3	CASNRDTHSGNTIYF	TGTGCCAGCAATAGGGACACGCACTCTGGAAACACCATATATTTT
.	.	TRBV9	TRBJ1-1	CASSVVGQVNTEAFF	TGTGCCAGCAGCGTAGTGGGGCAGGTTAACACTGAAGCTTTCTTT
.	.	TRBV10-2	TRBJ2-7	CASQQRPPMREQYF	TGCGCCAGCCAGCAGCGTCCTCCGATGCGGGAGCAGTACTTC
.	TRBD1	TRBV2	TRBJ1-3	CASRARQGIISGNTIYF	TGTGCCAGCAGGGCCCGACAGGGAATTATTTCTGGAAACACCATATATTTT
.	TRBD2	TRBV11-2	TRBJ2-1	CASSLLGLEGYEQFF	TGTGCCAGCAGCTTACTCGGACTAGAAGGTTATGAGCAGTTCTTC
once	TRBD1	TRBV18	TRBJ1-3	CASSLLPTGISGNTIYF	TGTGCCAGCTCACTGTTACCGACAGGGATATCTGGAAACACCATATATTTT
.	.	TRBV7-8	TRBJ2-3	CASSQGNRVTDTQYF	TGTGCCAGCAGCCAAGGGAACAGGGTCACAGATACGCAGTATTTT
.	.	TRBV12-3/TRBV12-4	TRBJ1-3	CASRRGSGNTIYF	TGTGCCAGCAGAAGGGGATCCGGAAACACCATATATTTT
.	.	TRBV16	TRBJ2-2	CASSQSKGANTGELFF	TGTGCCAGCAGCCAATCTAAGGGGGCGAACACCGGGGAGCTGTTTTTT
.	TRBD2	TRBV3-1/TRBV3-2	TRBJ2-1	CASSQRKLATYNEQFF	TGTGCCAGCAGCCAAAGGAAACTAGCGACTTACAATGAGCAGTTCTTC
.	.	TRBV2	TRBJ1-4	CASSGGVGEKLFF	TGTGCCAGCAGTGGGGGGGTTGGTGAAAAACTGTTTTTT
.	TRBD1	TRBV2	TRBJ1-1	CASIRDRGRNTEAFF	TGTGCCAGCATCAGGGACAGGGGGCGGAACACTGAAGCTTTCTTT
.	.	TRBV7-9	TRBJ1-4	CASSFQVIVATNEKLFF	TGTGCCAGCAGCTTCCAGGTCATCGTCGCAACTAATGAAAAACTGTTTTTT
.	TRBD2	TRBV10-2	TRBJ2-1	CASSERLASYNEQFF	TGCGCCAGCAGTGAACGACTAGCCTCCTACAATGAGCAGTTCTTC
.	.	TRBV5-1	TRBJ1-2	CASSLEAVTYGYTF	TGCGCCAGCAGCTTGGAAGCGGTAACCTATGGCTACACCTTC
.	TRBD2	TRBV3-1/TRBV3-2	TRBJ2-1	CASSQRGRDYVNEQFF	TGTGCCAGCAGCCAACGAGGACGGGACTATGTCAATGAGCAGTTCTTC
.	TRBD2	TRBV12-3/TRBV12-4	TRBJ2-3	CASSSGDADTQYF	TGTGCCAGTTCTAGCGGGGATGCAGATACGCAGTATTTT
once	TRBD2	TRBV19	TRBJ2-7	CASSPGTSGTYEQYF	TGTGCCAGTAGTCCTGGGACTAGCGGGACCTACGAGCAGTACTTC
.	.	TRBV14	TRBJ1-1	CASSRSGMNTEAFF	TGTGCCAGCAGCCGATCAGGGATGAACACTGAAGCTTTCTTT
.	TRBD1	TRBV5-4	TRBJ1-2	CASIGDSYGYTF	TGTGCCAGCATAGGGGACAGTTATGGCTACACCTTC
.	.	TRBV5-1	TRBJ2-5	CASSLGGPTETQYF	TGCGCCAGCAGCTTGGGAGGCCCCACGGAGACCCAGTACTTC
.	.	TRBV11-2	TRBJ2-7	CASSLTSLLAYEQYF	TGTGCCAGCAGCTTAACATCGCTCTTGGCCTACGAGCAGTACTTC
.	TRBD1	TRBV7-9	TRBJ1-1	CASSSRGESTEAFF	TGTGCCAGCAGCTCCAGGGGGGAGAGCACTGAAGCTTTCTTT
once	TRBD1	TRBV28	TRBJ2-3	CASSLWGQAEDTQYF	TGTGCCAGCAGTTTATGGGGACAGGCGGAAGATACGCAGTATTTT
.	TRBD1	TRBV6-5	TRBJ1-2	CASSPRGRRDYGYTF	TGTGCCAGCAGTCCCAGGGGGCGCAGGGACTATGGCTACACCTTC
.	.	TRBV7-2	TRBJ2-7	CASSLVPSSYEQYF	TGTGCCAGCAGCTTAGTGCCGAGCTCCTACGAGCAGTACTTC
.	TRBD2	TRBV24-1	TRBJ2-1	CATTRSGGYNEQFF	TGTGCCACCACCCGATCGGGGGGCTACAATGAGCAGTTCTTC
.	.	TRBV5-4	TRBJ1-3	CASSVPGARNTIYF	TGTGCCAGCAGCGTCCCAGGGGCCAGAAACACCATATATTTT
.	TRBD1	TRBV3-1/TRBV3-2	TRBJ2-7	CASTPQEDRRWLASYEQYF	TGTGCCAGCACCCCCCAGGAGGACAGGCGTTGGTTAGCCTCCTACGAGCAGTACTTC
.	TRBD1	TRBV2	TRBJ1-5	CASSDPRQGSTDQPQHF	TGTGCCAGCAGTGATCCCCGACAGGGGAGTACGGATCAGCCCCAGCATTTT
once	.	TRBV5-1	TRBJ1-2	CASSPLGGFDGYTF	TGCGCCAGCAGCCCGCTGGGGGGTTTCGACGGCTACACCTTC
.	.	TRBV19	TRBJ1-1	CASIQTGFSEAFF	TGTGCCAGTATACAAACAGGGTTCAGTGAAGCTTTCTTT
.	.	TRBV2	TRBJ2-7	CASSPDSFSSYEQYF	TGTGCCAGCAGCCCTGACAGTTTTAGCTCCTACGAGCAGTACTTC
.	TRBD1	TRBV4-1	TRBJ1-2	CASSPSTGGNYGYTF	TGCGCCAGCAGCCCTTCGACAGGGGGCAACTATGGCTACACCTTC
.	TRBD2	TRBV6-6	TRBJ2-3	CASMDSGSTDTQYF	TGTGCCAGCATGGATAGCGGGAGTACAGATACGCAGTATTTT
.	.	TRBV7-9	TRBJ2-7	CASSLTPRGTYEQYF	TGTGCCAGCAGCTTAACCCCTCGCGGGACCTACGAGCAGTACTTC
.	.	TRBV2	TRBJ1-5	CASKDGIEPQHF	TGTGCCAGCAAGGACGGGATTGAGCCCCAGCATTTT
.	.	TRBV19	TRBJ1-2	CASTSNSQLYGYTF	TGTGCCAGTACATCTAACAGCCAGCTTTATGGCTACACCTTC
.	.	TRBV6-5	TRBJ2-5	CASSYRYSETQYF	TGTGCCAGCAGTTACCGGTATTCAGAGACCCAGTACTTC